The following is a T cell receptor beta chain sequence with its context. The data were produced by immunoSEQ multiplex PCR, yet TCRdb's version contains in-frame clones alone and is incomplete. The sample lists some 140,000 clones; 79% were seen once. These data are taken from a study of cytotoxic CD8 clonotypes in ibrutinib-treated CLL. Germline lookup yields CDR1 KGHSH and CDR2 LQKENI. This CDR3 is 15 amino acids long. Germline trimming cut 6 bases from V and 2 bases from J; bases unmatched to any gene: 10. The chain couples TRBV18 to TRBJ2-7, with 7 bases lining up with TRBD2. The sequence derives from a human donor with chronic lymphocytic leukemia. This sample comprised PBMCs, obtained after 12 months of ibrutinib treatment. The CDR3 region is CASSRTGTTTYEQYF. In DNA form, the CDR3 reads TGTGCCAGCTCCCGCACCGGGACTACAACCTACGAGCAGTACTTC.